The clone carrying this TCR beta chain has more than one count but fewer than ten. The antigen remains undetermined. Unique molecular identifiers featured in how the TCRbeta library was prepared. One entry per CDR3 protein results from TCRdb running MiXCR on the PCR reads. Counted here are a few hundred thousand distinct CDR3 sequences, 10% to 15% occurring once; the ten biggest clones make up approximately 2.1%. This record belongs to a study of T-cell reconstitution after alpha-beta-depleted transplantation in children. Study-wide points: After one year, T-cell counts and TCRbeta diversity mostly came from new T cells. At around two months after transplant, the alpha-beta T cells were reportedly derived from several hundred expanded clones that came from non-depleted graft cells.

The source was PBMCs, mostly from graft donor cells, collected 360 days after TCRalphabeta/CD19-depleted stem cell transplant. The source is a male patient younger than 18 who had a stem cell transplant for acute myeloid leukemia, so the T cells may come from the graft donor.

CDR3 nucleotides: TGTGCCAGCAGTTCCAGGGGGGACAGCCGCTTTAATGAAAAACTGTTTTTT. Its protein product is CASSSRGDSRFNEKLFF. This chain connects TRBV28 to TRBJ1-4; 7 bases match TRBD1. Per germline, CDR1 MDHEN and CDR2 SYDVKM. The CDR3 has 17 residues. After removal of 4 bases from V and 4 bases from J, the junction contained 12 bases not matched to a gene.